This TCR beta chain was captured by sequencing in a study of cytomegalovirus exposure and HLA in healthy donors. Primers included in the PCR were 60 Vbeta and 13 Jbeta primers. Produced via immunoSEQ multiplex PCR; TCRdb's table is partial and in-frame only. This table has some 150,000 clones, more than 65% appearing once. The V gene's germline CDR1 is SGHDT and CDR2 YYEEEE. The V and J ends lost 0 bases and 1 base respectively, with 15 bases between them. CDR3 length equals 17 residues. General study results and limits: Most TCR sequences were seen very rarely across donors, but some public TCRs occurred in many.

To note about this clone: Antigen unknown.

The sequence derives from a man aged 50-60 years in good health and CMV-seropositive. Sequencing input: PBMCs. The chain combines TRBV5-6 with TRBJ2-3; possibly TRBD2 for D (6 bases). CDR3 in DNA: TGTGCCAGCAGCTTGGAAGGCGGGGCCAGTCGCACAGATACGCAGTATTTT. It yields the protein CASSLEGGASRTDTQYF. Drawing the rest from reference TRBV5-6 and TRBJ2-3, the complete variable domain is DAGVTQSPTHLIKTRGQQVTLRCSPKSGHDTVSWYQQALGQGPQFIFQYYEEEERQRGNFPDRFSGHQFPNYSSELNVNALLLGDSALYLCASSLEGGASRTDTQYFGPGTRLTVL.